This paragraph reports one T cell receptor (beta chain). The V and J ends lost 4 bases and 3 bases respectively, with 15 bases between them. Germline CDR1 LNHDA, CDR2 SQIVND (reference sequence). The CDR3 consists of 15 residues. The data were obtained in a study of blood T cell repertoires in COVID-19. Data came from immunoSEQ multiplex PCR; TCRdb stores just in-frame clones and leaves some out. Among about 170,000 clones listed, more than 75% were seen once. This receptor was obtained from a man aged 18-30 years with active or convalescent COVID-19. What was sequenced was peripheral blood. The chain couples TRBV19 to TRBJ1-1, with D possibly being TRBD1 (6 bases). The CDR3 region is CASSNRQVSDTEAFF. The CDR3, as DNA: TGTGCCAGTAGTAACCGACAGGTCTCGGACACTGAAGCTTTCTTT.